These T cell receptor beta chains were read from a single sample in a study of tumor-infiltrating lymphocytes in localized non-small cell lung cancer. Produced via immunoSEQ multiplex PCR; TCRdb's table is partial and in-frame only. The sample has roughly 12,000 clones; 84% are singletons. Sequencing used lung tumor tissue. The receptors come from a human donor with non-small cell lung cancer. CDR3s include the opening cysteine and the closing phenylalanine or tryptophan. A D gene is named only where the DNA matches it firmly. Size tells how often a clone was seen (once, few, many) or the class of an expanded clone, and some rows leave it out.

>-|TRBD1|TRBJ2-7|TRBV27
CASSPRQGSYEQYF
TGTGCCAGCAGTCCTCGACAGGGGTCCTACGAGCAGTACTTC
>-|-|TRBJ1-3|TRBV10-3
CAISDDRGGGGNTIYF
TGTGCCATCAGCGATGACCGCGGGGGCGGTGGAAACACCATATATTTT
>-|-|TRBJ1-5|TRBV19
CASSDLGWNQPQHF
TGTGCCAGTAGTGACTTAGGGTGGAATCAGCCCCAGCATTTT
>-|TRBD1|TRBJ2-5|TRBV25-1
CASSNIGTDLSGWTQYF
TGTGCCAGCAGTAACATTGGGACAGACCTTTCGGGCTGGACCCAGTACTTC
>-|-|TRBJ2-7|TRBV5-5
CASSLVGGRPAYEQYF
TGTGCCAGCAGCTTGGTTGGGGGGAGACCTGCCTACGAGCAGTACTTC
>-|-|TRBJ2-5|TRBV9
CASSAQPGTVQETQYF
TGTGCCAGCAGCGCCCAACCCGGGACGGTACAAGAGACCCAGTACTTC
>-|-|TRBJ1-3|TRBV5-1
CASRQGTGNTIYF
TGCGCCAGCAGGCAGGGGACTGGAAACACCATATATTTT
>-|-|TRBJ2-1|TRBV19
CASSIAVAGYNEQFF
TGTGCCAGTAGTATAGCCGTCGCAGGGTACAATGAGCAGTTCTTC
>-|-|TRBJ1-1|TRBV30
CATDTRNTEAFF
TGTGCCACTGACACCCGGAACACTGAAGCTTTCTTT
>few|TRBD2|TRBJ2-1|TRBV7-9
CASSPLAGGEDEQFF
TGTGCCAGCAGCCCGTTAGCGGGAGGGGAGGATGAGCAGTTCTTC
>-|TRBD2|TRBJ2-6|TRBV11-2
CASSSIQRGVSGANVLTF
TGTGCCAGCAGCTCAATCCAGCGGGGGGTCTCTGGGGCCAACGTCCTGACTTTC